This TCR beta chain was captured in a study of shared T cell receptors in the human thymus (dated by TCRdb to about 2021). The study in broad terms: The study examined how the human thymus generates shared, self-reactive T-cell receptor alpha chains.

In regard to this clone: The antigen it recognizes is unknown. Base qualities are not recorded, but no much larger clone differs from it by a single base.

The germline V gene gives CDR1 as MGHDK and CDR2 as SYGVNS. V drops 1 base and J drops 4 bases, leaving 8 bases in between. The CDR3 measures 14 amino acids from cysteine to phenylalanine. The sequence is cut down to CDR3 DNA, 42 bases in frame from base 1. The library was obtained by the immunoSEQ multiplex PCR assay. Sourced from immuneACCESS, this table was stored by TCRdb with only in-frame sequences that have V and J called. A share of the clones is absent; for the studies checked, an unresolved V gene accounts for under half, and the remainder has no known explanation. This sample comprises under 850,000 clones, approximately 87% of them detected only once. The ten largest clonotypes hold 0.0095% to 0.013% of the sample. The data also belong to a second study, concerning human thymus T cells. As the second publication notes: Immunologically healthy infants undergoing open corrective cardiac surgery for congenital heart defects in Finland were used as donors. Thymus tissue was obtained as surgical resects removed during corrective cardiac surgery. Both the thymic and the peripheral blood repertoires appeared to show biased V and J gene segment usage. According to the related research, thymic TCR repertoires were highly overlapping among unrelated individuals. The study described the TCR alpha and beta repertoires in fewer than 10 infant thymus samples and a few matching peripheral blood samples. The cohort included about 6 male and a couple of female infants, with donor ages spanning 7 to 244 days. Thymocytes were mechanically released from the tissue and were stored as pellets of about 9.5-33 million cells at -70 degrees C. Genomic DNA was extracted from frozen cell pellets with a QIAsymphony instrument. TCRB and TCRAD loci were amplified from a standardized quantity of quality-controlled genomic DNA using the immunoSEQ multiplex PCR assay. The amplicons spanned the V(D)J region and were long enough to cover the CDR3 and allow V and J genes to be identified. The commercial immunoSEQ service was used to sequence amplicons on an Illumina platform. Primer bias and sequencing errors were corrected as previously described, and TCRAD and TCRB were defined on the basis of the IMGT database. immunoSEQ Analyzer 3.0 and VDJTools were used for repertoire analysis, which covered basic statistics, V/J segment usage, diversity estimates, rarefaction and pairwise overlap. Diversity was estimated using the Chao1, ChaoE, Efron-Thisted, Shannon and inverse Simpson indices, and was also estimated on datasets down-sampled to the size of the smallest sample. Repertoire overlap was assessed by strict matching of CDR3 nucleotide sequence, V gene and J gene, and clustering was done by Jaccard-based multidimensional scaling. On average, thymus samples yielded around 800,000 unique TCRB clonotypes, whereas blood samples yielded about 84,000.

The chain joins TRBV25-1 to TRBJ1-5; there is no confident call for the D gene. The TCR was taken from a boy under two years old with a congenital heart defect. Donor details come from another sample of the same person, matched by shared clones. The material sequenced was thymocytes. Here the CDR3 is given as CASSESQANQPQHF. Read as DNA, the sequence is TGTGCCAGCAGTGAATCGCAGGCTAATCAGCCCCAGCATTTT.